This entry lists 8 T cell receptor beta chains sequenced from one sample in a study of blood T cell repertoires in COVID-19. Measured with immunoSEQ multiplex PCR; TCRdb has only the in-frame clones, and not every one. Here the sample spans about 230,000 clones, around 80% being singletons. Sequences were obtained from peripheral blood. The receptors were sampled from a woman aged 40 to 50 who had recovered from COVID-19.

This sequence joins TRBV5-1 and TRBJ2-7, with D possibly being TRBD2 (5 bases). The germline V gene has CDR1 SGHRS and CDR2 YFSETQ. With 0 bases removed from V and 6 bases from J, the gap between germline ends came to 10 bases. The CDR3 loop spans 13 amino acids. CDR3 region: CASSLGSGGEQYF. As DNA, the CDR3 is TGCGCCAGCAGCTTGGGCTCCGGAGGCGAGCAGTACTTC.

This sequence joins TRBV6-2 or TRBV6-3 and TRBJ2-7; the D gene is possibly TRBD1 (7 bases). The germline CDR1 and CDR2 sequences are MNHEY and SVGEGT. V lost 2 bases and J lost 3, with 14 bases in between. This CDR3 has 15 residues. The CDR3: CASSYGSGGRYEQYF. The CDR3, as DNA: TGTGCCAGCAGTTACGGGTCAGGGGGGCGCTACGAGCAGTACTTC.

This clone was detected only a few times. The rearrangement joins TRBV18 to TRBJ2-3; 7 bases are a match to TRBD2. Germline V gene data show CDR1 as KGHSH and CDR2 as LQKENI. This CDR3 region has 19 residues. J gave up 0 bases and V 2 bases, and 14 bases lay outside the gene matches. CDR3 in DNA: TGTGCCAGCTCACCAAGATCGATGGCTGGGGGAGGGAGCACAGATACGCAGTATTTT. Encoded protein: CASSPRSMAGGGSTDTQYF.

The CDR3 region has the DNA TGTGCCAGCAGTTACTCGATTTCCAGGGGACTAAGGACCCTCCACTTT. Amino acids: CASSYSISRGLRTLHF. The chain joins TRBV6-5 to TRBJ1-6; the D gene is possibly TRBD1 (6 bases). Trimming stripped 0 bases from V and 14 bases from J, with 20 bases between. Germline V lookup: CDR1 MNHEY, CDR2 SVGAGI. The CDR3 consists of 16 residues.

The CDR3 spells CASSFRTNTEAFF. The DNA for the CDR3 is TGTGCCAGCAGCTTCAGAACGAACACTGAAGCTTTCTTT. The J gene is TRBJ1-1, the V gene TRBV7-9; D unresolved. In germline, CDR1 is SEHNR, CDR2 FQNEAQ (reference sequence). The CDR3 length is 13 residues. Trimming pared 3 bases from V and 1 base from J, leaving 6 bases between.

The chain employs TRBV5-4 and TRBJ2-3, with 12 bases that match TRBD2. CDR1 is SGHNT, CDR2 YYREEE, per germline (reference sequence). CDR3 length: 16 residues. Trimming took 5 bases from V and 3 from J; bases not matched to a gene: 7. The CDR3 DNA sequence: TGTGCCAGCAGTCCTAGCGGGGGGGTTGGTACAGATACGCAGTATTTT. Protein sequence: CASSPSGGVGTDTQYF.

This clone showed up just once. This rearrangement joins TRBV10-3 to TRBJ1-2, with 8 bases that match TRBD1. The V segment lost 6 bases and the J segment 8 bases; nucleotides outside the gene matches: 11. Germline V gives CDR1 ENHRY, CDR2 SYGVKD. CDR3 length equals 14 residues. CDR3 DNA: TGTGCCATCAGGGGAATTGACAGGGGATGGGGCTACACCTTC. Encoded protein: CAIRGIDRGWGYTF.

This chain uses TRBV7-8 with TRBJ2-7; D is ambiguous. CDR1 and CDR2 (germline): SGHVS, FQNEAQ. Trimming shortened V by 1 base and J by 7 bases, and 11 bases separated the two germline ends. The CDR3 runs 13 residues. CDR3 in amino acids: CASSLDLPGEQYF. In nucleotides, the CDR3 is TGTGCCAGCAGCTTAGACCTCCCGGGTGAGCAGTACTTC.